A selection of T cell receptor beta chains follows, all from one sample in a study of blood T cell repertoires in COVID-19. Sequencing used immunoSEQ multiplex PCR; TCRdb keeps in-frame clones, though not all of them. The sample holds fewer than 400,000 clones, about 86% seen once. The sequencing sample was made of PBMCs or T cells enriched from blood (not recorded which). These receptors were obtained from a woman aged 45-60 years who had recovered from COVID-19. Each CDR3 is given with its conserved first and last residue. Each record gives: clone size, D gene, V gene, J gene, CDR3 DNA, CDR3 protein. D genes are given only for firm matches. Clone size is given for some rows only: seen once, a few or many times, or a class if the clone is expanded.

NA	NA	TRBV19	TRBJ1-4	TGTGCCAGTAGTATAGATCTTGATGAAAAACTGTTTTTT	CASSIDLDEKLFF
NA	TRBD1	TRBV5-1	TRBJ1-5	TGCGCCAGCAGCTTAGGACAGGGCGCCAATCAGCCCCAGCATTTT	CASSLGQGANQPQHF
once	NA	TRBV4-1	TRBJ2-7	TGCGCCAGCAGCCAAGATTCAGGATACGAGCAGTACTTC	CASSQDSGYEQYF
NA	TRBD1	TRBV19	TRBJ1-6	TGTGCCACGTCCGGGACAGGGGGAGTATCACCCCTCCACTTT	CATSGTGGVSPLHF
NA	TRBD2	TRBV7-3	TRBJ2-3	TGTGCCAGCAGCCCCCAGCGGGGCGGCACAGATACGCAGTATTTT	CASSPQRGGTDTQYF
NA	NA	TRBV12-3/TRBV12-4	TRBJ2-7	TGTGCCAGCAGTCTAGACAGATACGAGCAGTACTTC	CASSLDRYEQYF
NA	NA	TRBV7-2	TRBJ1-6	TGTGCCAGCAGCCCCCTCCTCGGGGGTAATTCACCCCTCCACTTT	CASSPLLGGNSPLHF
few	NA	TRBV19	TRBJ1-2	TGTGCCAGTAGTCCCCCCACAGGGATAGCGCTTGGCTACACCTTC	CASSPPTGIALGYTF
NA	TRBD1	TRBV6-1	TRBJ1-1	TGTGCCAGCAGTGAAGCGAGGACAGGGGGCACTGAAGCTTTCTTT	CASSEARTGGTEAFF
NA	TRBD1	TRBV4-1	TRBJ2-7	TGCGCCAGCAGGGGGACAGGGTTTAACGACGAGCAGTACTTC	CASRGTGFNDEQYF
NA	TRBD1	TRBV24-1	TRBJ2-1	TGTGCCACCAGTGAAAGGGGGGACAGGGGTTACAATGAGCAGTTCTTC	CATSERGDRGYNEQFF
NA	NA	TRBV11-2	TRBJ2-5	TGTGCCAGCAGCTTAGGAAGGGGGGGCTTGGAGACCCAGTACTTC	CASSLGRGGLETQYF
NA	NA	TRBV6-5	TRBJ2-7	TGTGCCAGCAGTTACAGAGGCTACGAGCAGTACTTC	CASSYRGYEQYF
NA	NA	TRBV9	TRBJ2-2	TGTGCCAGCAGCGTTGGGAACAGGGATACCGGGGAGCTGTTTTTT	CASSVGNRDTGELFF
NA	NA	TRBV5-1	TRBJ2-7	TGCGCCAGCAGCGGGGACATCTCAAGCTCCTACGAGCAGTACTTC	CASSGDISSSYEQYF
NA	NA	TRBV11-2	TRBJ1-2	TGTGCCAGCAGCTCCACAGAAAACTATGGCTACACCTTC	CASSSTENYGYTF
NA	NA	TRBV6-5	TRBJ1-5	TGTGCCAGCCAGCAACTGACGGGACAGCCCCAGCATTTT	CASQQLTGQPQHF
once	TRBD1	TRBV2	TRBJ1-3	TGTGCCAGCAGTTCCGGGACAGGCTCCGACAGGGGAAACACCATATATTTT	CASSSGTGSDRGNTIYF
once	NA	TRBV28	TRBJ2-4	TGTGCCAGCAGTTCGGACAGTCTAGCCAAAAACATTCAGTACTTC	CASSSDSLAKNIQYF
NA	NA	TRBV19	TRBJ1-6	TGTGCCAGTAGTTCCGGTGAGGGTTTGCCCCTCCACTTT	CASSSGEGLPLHF
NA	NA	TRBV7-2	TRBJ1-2	TGTGCCAGCAGCTTTGGGGGAGGCTATGGCTACACCTTC	CASSFGGGYGYTF
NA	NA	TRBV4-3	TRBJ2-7	TGCGCCAGCAGCCAAGACGCAGACTCCTACGAGCAGTACTTC	CASSQDADSYEQYF
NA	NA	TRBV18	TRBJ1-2	TGTGCCAGCTCACCACGAATGGAGACAGGCTATGGCTACACCTTC	CASSPRMETGYGYTF
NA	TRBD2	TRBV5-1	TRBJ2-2	TGCGCCAGCAGCTTAGCGGGGATAACCGGGGAGCTGTTTTTT	CASSLAGITGELFF